The 25 T cell receptor beta chains reported below all come from one sample, sequenced in a study of metastatic and nonmetastatic thyroid tumors. Every patient was untreated before thyroid surgery. TCRdb ran MiXCR on the PCR reads. The sample includes about 35,000 clones, 33% of them seen just once. Sequencing used tumor tissue. These receptor sequences come from a female donor with papillary thyroid cancer or a benign thyroid nodule (not recorded which). Some clones in this sample may be carry-over from other donors' samples.

This clone was counted between two and nine times. The chain carries TRBV2 and TRBJ2-3, with 7 bases lining up with TRBD1. The germline V gene has CDR1 SNHLY and CDR2 FYNNEI. The CDR3 has 14 amino acids. After removal of 5 bases from V and 5 bases from J, the junction contained 7 bases not matched to a gene. CDR3 protein: CASSNTGALDTQYF. DNA for the CDR3: TGTGCCAGCAGTAATACAGGGGCTTTAGATACGCAGTATTTT.

The V gene is TRBV12-3 or TRBV12-4, the J gene TRBJ2-1; TRBD2 matches at 11 bases. The CDR3 is 17 amino acids. Unmatched junction bases numbered 12, after V lost 3 bases and J lost 8 bases. The CDR3 is CASSFEWASGRWDEQFF. The DNA for the CDR3 is TGTGCCAGCAGTTTTGAATGGGCTAGCGGGAGGTGGGATGAGCAGTTCTTC.

The chain links TRBV9 to TRBJ2-5; D is unresolved. V was shortened by 0 bases and J by 1 base, with 13 bases between the two germline ends. This CDR3 has 16 amino acids. Germline assignment: CDR1 SGDLS and CDR2 YYNGEE. In DNA, the CDR3 is TGTGCCAGCAGCGTAGAGTCAATTCGGTCCCAAGAGACCCAGTACTTC. Translated: CASSVESIRSQETQYF.

V and J are TRBV5-1 and TRBJ2-7; 7 positions agree with TRBD2. The CDR3 loop spans 13 amino acids. Germline V gene lookup returns CDR1 SGHRS and CDR2 YFSETQ. After removal of 1 base from V and 5 bases from J, the junction contained 3 bases not matched to a gene. The DNA of the CDR3 is TGCGCCAGCAGCTTGCGGGGGGACGACGAGCAGTACTTC. The encoded protein is CASSLRGDDEQYF.

This rearrangement joins TRBV11-3 to TRBJ2-2; maybe TRBD1 (6 bases). Germline V gene lookup returns CDR1 SGHNT and CDR2 YENEEA. V gave up 2 bases and J gave up 13 bases, with 11 bases separating them. The CDR3 sequence is 12 residues long. The CDR3 is CASSLNREGLFF. Written as DNA, the CDR3 is TGTGCCAGCAGCTTAAACAGGGAAGGGCTGTTTTTT.

This clone was seen more than once but under ten times. The chain has TRBV11-2 and TRBJ2-7; D is ambiguous. Germline assignment: CDR1 SGHAT and CDR2 FQNNGV. Trimming stripped 0 bases from V and 2 bases from J, with 8 bases between. There are 14 residues in the CDR3. The CDR3 nucleotides are TGTGCCAGCAGCTTAGAGGGCGGAGCCTACGAGCAGTACTTC. Amino acid sequence: CASSLEGGAYEQYF.

This clone has only a few counts. The chain links TRBV6-5 to TRBJ1-2; TRBD1 aligns across 9 bases. The CDR3 runs to 15 residues. The germline V gene has CDR1 MNHEY and CDR2 SVGAGI. V lost 0 bases and J lost 13; bases outside the gene matches: 12. The CDR3 here is CASSYSRGTGPLTTF. CDR3 DNA: TGTGCCAGCAGTTACTCGAGAGGGACAGGGCCTTTAACCACCTTC.

This chain joins TRBV28 and TRBJ2-6, with D possibly TRBD1 on 6 matching bases. The V end was cut by 4 bases, the J end by 4 bases, with 11 bases between. CDR3 size: 15 residues. Germline lookup yields CDR1 MDHEN and CDR2 SYDVKM. The CDR3 sequence is CASSSGAPGANVLTF. The CDR3 region has the DNA TGTGCCAGCAGTTCAGGGGCTCCCGGGGCCAACGTCCTGACTTTC.

This clone appeared a few times. CDR3 region: CASSAGASGSDEQFF. CDR3 nucleotide sequence: TGTGCCAGCAGTGCAGGGGCTAGCGGGAGTGATGAGCAGTTCTTC. The chain employs TRBV6-1 and TRBJ2-1; 10 nucleotides align to TRBD2. The CDR3 has 15 residues. The V gene end was trimmed by 4 bases and the J gene end by 8 bases; junction bases not matched to a gene: 8. From germline, CDR1 is MNHNS and CDR2 SASEGT.

The chain carries TRBV11-2 and TRBJ2-7; D not resolved. The CDR3 loop spans 14 amino acids. Looked up from germline, CDR1 is SGHAT and CDR2 is FQNNGV. V shed 5 bases and J shed 4 bases, with 15 bases lying between them. The CDR3 nucleotides read TGTGCCAGCAGCCCCCCCCTAGGGTGGTACGAGCAGTACTTC. Encoded protein: CASSPPLGWYEQYF.

The V call is TRBV28, the J call TRBJ2-7; D remains unclear. The V end was cut by 7 bases, the J end by 5 bases, with 15 bases between. The CDR3 contains 13 residues. The germline CDR1 and CDR2 sequences are MDHEN and SYDVKM. Here the CDR3 reads CASTLGVPNEQYF. In nucleotides, the CDR3 is TGTGCCAGCACCCTAGGTGTCCCCAACGAGCAGTACTTC.

This chain connects TRBV27 to TRBJ1-6; 7 nucleotides match TRBD1. The V gene's germline CDR1 is MNHEY and CDR2 SMNVEV (reference sequence). The CDR3 has 18 residues. V trimming: 1 base; J trimming: 3 bases; junction bases outside the gene matches: 9. CDR3 DNA: TGTGCCAGCAGTTTATACCGTCAGACAGGGCTCTATAATTCACCCCTCCACTTT. It encodes CASSLYRQTGLYNSPLHF.

This clone was observed a handful of times. The chain is built from TRBV6-1 and TRBJ2-1; 7 bases are shared with TRBD2. Trimming removed 6 bases from V and 4 bases from J; junction bases left unmatched: 12. The germline V gene has CDR1 MNHNS and CDR2 SASEGT. The CDR3 contains 16 residues. CDR3 sequence (DNA): TGTGCCAGCAGATCAAGTTGGGCTAGCGGATACAATGAGCAGTTCTTC. Its translation is CASRSSWASGYNEQFF.

This clone was picked up a small number of times. The chain has TRBV28 and TRBJ1-1; the D is unclear. With 8 bases removed from V and 1 base from J, the gap between germline ends came to 11 bases. Germline lookup yields CDR1 MDHEN and CDR2 SYDVKM. The CDR3 runs 13 residues. CDR3 protein: CASSPHGNTEAFF. The CDR3 DNA reads as TGTGCCAGCTCTCCTCACGGGAACACTGAAGCTTTCTTT.

A few counts support this clone. The V and J genes are TRBV27 and TRBJ2-7; 8 bases match TRBD1. The CDR3 sequence is 13 residues long. V shed 6 bases and J 2 bases; nucleotides not matched to a gene: 3. Germline values: CDR1 MNHEY, CDR2 SMNVEV (reference sequence). CDR3 coding DNA: TGTGCCAGCAGATGGACAGGGACCTACGAGCAGTACTTC. Its translation: CASRWTGTYEQYF.

This clone was seen once. The rearrangement links TRBV14 to TRBJ2-3; D perhaps matches TRBD1 (6 bases). The CDR3 spans 16 residues. The germline V and J ends were trimmed by 2 bases and 0 bases, with 12 bases remaining between them. Per germline, CDR1 SGHDN and CDR2 FVKESK. CDR3 loop: CASSQYVRGSTDTQYF. CDR3 coding DNA: TGTGCCAGCAGCCAATACGTGAGGGGGAGCACAGATACGCAGTATTTT.

The chain links TRBV5-4 to TRBJ2-2; TRBD1 agrees at 10 bases. Germline assignment: CDR1 SGHNT and CDR2 YYREEE (reference sequence). The CDR3 consists of 15 residues. V was pared by 4 bases and J by 5 bases, with 5 bases of the junction left unmatched. CDR3 loop: CASSKGQGRTGELFF. The CDR3 DNA reads TGTGCCAGCAGCAAGGGACAGGGGAGAACCGGGGAGCTGTTTTTT.

This clone has a handful of counts. The rearrangement uses TRBV7-9 and TRBJ2-5, with D possibly TRBD2 on 6 matching bases. There are 14 residues in the CDR3. Germline assignment: CDR1 SEHNR and CDR2 FQNEAQ (reference sequence). V was cut by 0 bases and J by 5 bases, with 10 bases left in between. The CDR3: CASSLAGTGETQYF. DNA of the CDR3: TGTGCCAGCAGCTTAGCGGGGACTGGGGAGACCCAGTACTTC.

This clone was detected ten times or more. V is TRBV18 and J is TRBJ1-4, with 9 bases that match TRBD1. Trimming removed 6 bases from V and 8 bases from J; junction bases left unmatched: 4. Germline V gene sequence: CDR1 KGHSH, CDR2 LQKENI. CDR3 length: 13 residues. Written as DNA, the CDR3 is TGTGCCAGCTCTCCGGGACAGGGCGAAAAACTGTTTTTT. Translating it yields CASSPGQGEKLFF.

The chain recombines TRBV12-3 or TRBV12-4 with TRBJ1-6; D ambiguous. Trimming took off 2 bases at V and 12 bases at J, with 11 bases between the two ends. The length of the CDR3 is 13 residues. The CDR3 is CASSLMGRLPLHF. Here the CDR3 DNA reads TGTGCCAGCAGTTTAATGGGGAGATTACCCCTCCACTTT.

There are a few counts of this clone. V usage is TRBV28 and J usage is TRBJ1-2, with D unclear. There are 14 residues in the CDR3. V lost 2 bases and J 2 bases, leaving 9 bases between the germline ends. Germline V gene lookup returns CDR1 MDHEN and CDR2 SYDVKM. This CDR3 is CASSLPQLNYGYTF. The CDR3 DNA sequence: TGTGCCAGCAGTTTACCACAGCTCAACTATGGCTACACCTTC.

A word on this clone: Without the conserved terminal phenylalanine or tryptophan, this CDR3 likely stems from a read error. The V and J genes are TRBV20-1 and TRBJ1-2; possible D gene TRBD1, 5 bases. V lost 5 bases and J lost 8, with 12 bases in between. This CDR3 spans 11 amino acids. Germline values: CDR1 DFQATT, CDR2 SNEGSKA (reference sequence). The CDR3 DNA reads as TGCAGTGCTTGGGGCGGGCCCGGCTACACCTCC. Translation: CSAWGGPGYTS.

The genes are TRBV2 and TRBJ2-2; D call uncertain. This CDR3 has 14 residues. V shed 9 bases and J shed 1 base, with 12 bases lying between them. CDR1 and CDR2 (germline): SNHLY, FYNNEI. The CDR3 DNA is TGTGCCAGGGGCGAACGTGGGAACACCGGGGAGCTGTTTTTT. It specifies CARGERGNTGELFF.

The genes are TRBV10-3 and TRBJ2-1; 7 nucleotides match TRBD2. Germline V CDR1 and CDR2: ENHRY, SYGVKD. The V segment lost 5 bases and the J segment 8 bases; nucleotides outside the gene matches: 3. The CDR3 is 12 amino acids. CDR3 in amino acids: CAISTSGDEQFF. CDR3 nucleotide sequence: TGTGCCATCAGTACGAGCGGGGATGAGCAGTTCTTC.

The V and J genes are TRBV7-2 and TRBJ2-6; D remains ambiguous. V lost 5 bases and J 4 bases, leaving 9 bases between the germline ends. The germline gives CDR1 SGHTA, CDR2 FQGNSA. The CDR3 contains 14 residues. CDR3 in DNA: TGTGCCAGCAGCCCAAAGGGAGGGGCCAACGTCCTGACTTTC. Amino acid sequence: CASSPKGGANVLTF.